This is a list of T cell receptor beta chains from one sample in a study of CD8 T cells in ankylosing spondylitis. TCRdb ran MiXCR on the 5' RACE reads and lists one entry per CDR3 protein. The sample includes 150,000 or so distinct CDR3 sequences, around a third seen only once; the top ten take approximately 5.9%. The sequenced material came from synovial fluid, either unsorted or a sorted T cell fraction (not recorded which). These receptors came from a male donor with ankylosing spondylitis. Each CDR3 is given with its conserved first and last residue. D genes are given only for firm matches. Clone size, where shown, is once, few, many, or a class for clones that have expanded.

J	D	V	size	DNA	CDR3
TRBJ2-3	-	TRBV24-1	-	TGTGCCACCAGTTCCCCGCCGGGGAAAAACACAGATACGCAGTATTTT	CATSSPPGKNTDTQYF
TRBJ1-4	-	TRBV7-9	-	TGTGCCAGCAGCTTAGTGTCGGCAACTAATGAAAAACTGTTTTTT	CASSLVSATNEKLFF
TRBJ2-1	-	TRBV5-4	-	TGTGCCAGCAGCTTGGGGGTGAAAGGGTCTTTGAAGGGGCAGTTCTTC	CASSLGVKGSLKGQFF
TRBJ2-7	TRBD2	TRBV5-1	few	TGCGCCAGCAGTCGAGACCCCGGACTAGCGGGGTCCTACGAGCAGTACTTC	CASSRDPGLAGSYEQYF
TRBJ2-5	-	TRBV11-2	-	TGTGCCAGCAGCTTACAAGGGGGGGTCGGAGAGACCCAGTACTTC	CASSLQGGVGETQYF
TRBJ2-3	-	TRBV24-1	-	TGTGCCACCAGTGATCGGGGGGAAGACAGGGCGTTGATCACAGATACGCAGTATTTT	CATSDRGEDRALITDTQYF
TRBJ2-2	TRBD2	TRBV20-1	-	TGCAGTGCACCGGGACTAGCGGGAGGATTAAGCGGGGAGCTGTTTTTT	CSAPGLAGGLSGELFF
TRBJ1-5	-	TRBV7-2	few	TGTGCCAGCAGCTTAAAGGGGGTTGGGCAGCCCCAGCATTTT	CASSLKGVGQPQHF
TRBJ2-5	TRBD2	TRBV20-1	few	TGCAGTGCTTTGTCGCTAGCGGGGGGAGGGGCCCAGTACTTC	CSALSLAGGGAQYF
TRBJ2-1	TRBD2	TRBV7-3	many	TGTGCCAGCAGCTTATTCCCACTAGCGGGGGGAGCCAGTGAGCAGTTCTTC	CASSLFPLAGGASEQFF
TRBJ2-7	-	TRBV11-2	-	TGTGCCAGCAGCCGGCTTATGGGTGGGGACGAGCAGTACTTC	CASSRLMGGDEQYF
TRBJ2-2	-	TRBV6-5	few	TGTGCCAGCAGTTCCTCCCAAGGGACCGGGGAGCTGTTTTTT	CASSSSQGTGELFF
TRBJ1-6	-	TRBV2	-	TGTGCCAGCGGAGATAACGGGGCCAATTCACCCCTCCACTTT	CASGDNGANSPLHF
TRBJ1-1	-	TRBV20-1	-	TGCAGTGCCGCGGGACAAATTCGTCCTACTAACACTGAAGCTTTCTTT	CSAAGQIRPTNTEAFF
TRBJ2-1	-	TRBV2	-	TGTGCCAGCAAGGACAGCACCTACAATGAGCAGTTCTTC	CASKDSTYNEQFF
TRBJ2-1	-	TRBV5-1	-	TGCGCCAGCAGCTGGGGGGTACAGGGAGGCGTTGATGAGCAGTTCTTC	CASSWGVQGGVDEQFF
TRBJ2-3	-	TRBV20-1	-	TGCAGTGCTAGAGGGTTGGGGGCGGGGGAGACGCAGTATTTT	CSARGLGAGETQYF
TRBJ2-1	-	TRBV7-8	few	TGTGCCAGCAGCTCTAATTCAGTTGAGTTAATCCTTAGAGATGAGCAGTTCTTC	CASSSNSVELILRDEQFF
TRBJ1-5	TRBD1	TRBV4-1	-	TGCGCCAGCAGCCCAGGACAGGGGCCTGATCAGCCCCAGCATTTT	CASSPGQGPDQPQHF
TRBJ1-6	-	TRBV30	-	TGTGCCTGGGGTGCCCCAATTGGGGGGATCCTCCACTTT	CAWGAPIGGILHF
TRBJ2-1	TRBD2	TRBV20-1	many	TGCAGTGCTAGAGATCCAGCGGGAGTTCACAATGAGCAGTTCTTC	CSARDPAGVHNEQFF
TRBJ2-5	-	TRBV20-1	-	TGCAGTGCCGGACCTAGGGAGGAGACCCAGTACTTC	CSAGPREETQYF
TRBJ1-1	TRBD1	TRBV7-8	many	TGTGCCAGCAGCCTACGTGGACAGGGCGCTGAAGCTTTCTTT	CASSLRGQGAEAFF
TRBJ1-2	-	TRBV7-2	-	TGTGCCAGTCAAAAAGGGGTCGCCAACTATGGCTACACCTTC	CASQKGVANYGYTF
TRBJ1-6	-	TRBV30	few	TGTGCCTGGAGTAGTGGGGGTACCTCACCCCTCCACTTT	CAWSSGGTSPLHF
TRBJ1-1	TRBD1	TRBV2	many	TGTGCCAGCAGTACCGGGACAGCGAACACTGAAGCTTTCTTT	CASSTGTANTEAFF
TRBJ1-1	-	TRBV7-3	many	TGTGCCAGCAGCCTCCAACCGGGGGACAACACTGAAGCTTTCTTT	CASSLQPGDNTEAFF
TRBJ2-7	-	TRBV20-1	-	TGCAGTGCGTCCATAGGTACCAACCCCTCCTACGAGCAGTACTTC	CSASIGTNPSYEQYF
TRBJ2-7	TRBD1	TRBV12-3/TRBV12-4	many	TGTGCCAGCACCACAGGGGTCAACGAGCAGTACTTC	CASTTGVNEQYF
TRBJ2-1	TRBD1	TRBV9	many	TGTGCCAGCAGCCAGCAGGGGGCAGAAGTCAATGAGCAGTTCTTC	CASSQQGAEVNEQFF
TRBJ2-7	TRBD1	TRBV14	-	TGTGCCAGCAGCCAAGACCCGGGACAGGGTTCCTACGAGCAGTACTTC	CASSQDPGQGSYEQYF
TRBJ1-6	-	TRBV20-1	-	TGCAGTGCCCCAGAGGCATTGGGTTCACCCCTCCACTTT	CSAPEALGSPLHF
TRBJ1-5	TRBD1	TRBV27	-	TGTGCCAGCAGTTTAACCGGCCAGGGGGCGAGGCCCCAGCATTTT	CASSLTGQGARPQHF
TRBJ2-1	-	TRBV10-3	many	TGTGCCATCACTGGCGGGGGCAAGGAGCAGTTCTTC	CAITGGGKEQFF
TRBJ1-3	-	TRBV30	many	TGTGCCTGGAGTACCATAGGACGGGGAAACACCATATATTTT	CAWSTIGRGNTIYF
TRBJ2-5	-	TRBV12-3/TRBV12-4	few	TGTGCCAGCAGTTTGGGCGGGGAAGGGACCCAGTACTTC	CASSLGGEGTQYF